The TCR beta chain described here comes from a study of cytomegalovirus exposure and HLA in healthy donors (dated by TCRdb to about 2017). About the investigation overall: An earlier analysis of some 600 of the donors reported 276 Gb of sequence data and about 120 million unique TCR beta sequences obtained from about 200 million T cells. Among a few hundred genotyped donors of the cohort, an average of 235,054 unique TCR beta nucleotide sequences were sequenced per donor, around 18% of them non-productive. In a later genetic analysis, genome-wide SNP genotypes for about 55% of the 666 donors were used, and that subset was treated as a discovery cohort. The aim of the study was to test whether cataloging public T cell receptors could identify signatures of past pathogen exposure. To study patterns of TCR occurrence, a later analysis re-analyzed previously published TCR beta repertoires from more than 550 donors and added high-resolution HLA genotyping. All discovery cohort repertoires had been generated on a single sequencing platform. Both class I and class II loci were covered by HLA typing, at four-digit resolution. To predict cytomegalovirus infection status, the study brought together high-throughput TCR immunosequencing, statistical association of individual TCRs with disease status, and machine learning. Rather than drawing on any new phenotypic data, the later analysis identified candidate immune exposures from TCR beta sequences and the way those sequences occurred across donors. Approximately 300 gigabases of sequencing data and around 85 million unique TCR sequences made up an early release that covered fewer than 650 HLA-typed donors. The T cell repertoires of 700 or so subjects were profiled by immunosequencing and related to cytomegalovirus serostatus. Of the 300 to 450 genotyped donors, 65% to 90% fell in the genetic ancestry cluster associated with self-reported Caucasian donors. Donor age, sex, ethnicity and CMV serostatus were compiled alongside the repertoire data. The number of donors typed differed by locus, with about 620-630 for A, B, C, DRB1 and DQB1, 522 for DQA1, 600 to 610 for DPA1, and around 430 for DPB1. About five DR-DQ haplotypes were treated as single units for association and clustering because of strong linkage in the cohort. Besides the first cohort of 550 to 750 subjects, a separate validation cohort made up of 120 or so different subjects was used. To decide whether each TCR beta V gene segment behaved as functional or pseudogenic, an earlier analysis of some 540 of the donors relied on high-throughput TCR beta sequencing.

In total, fewer than 750 healthy bone marrow donors made up the cohort. At the time of sampling, all cohort members were nominally healthy, though unrecorded immune exposures were likely present. The donor tested CMV seronegative, placing the donor among the 300 to 450 seronegative members of the cohort. A peripheral blood sample was provided by each donor, and peripheral blood mononuclear cells were used for TCR beta sequencing. The Qiagen DNeasy Blood Extraction Kit was used to extract genomic DNA from the blood cell samples. Summary of the overall study and its limitations: A later genetic analysis associated a missense DCLRE1C variant with V-gene and J-gene trimming of TCR beta chains, and an independent cohort replicated the association. Cytomegalovirus status was reported to be diagnosed by the classifier with high specificity and sensitivity in both the original and validation cohorts. A later analysis reported that several top co-occurrence clusters appeared linked to parvovirus B19, influenza, CMV and Epstein-Barr virus. A later analysis found that TCR association rates varied across HLA loci, with DRB1 alleles showing the most associated TCRs and HLA-C alleles the fewest. The authors suggested that the approach could potentially be generalized to other disease states and immunological phenotypes. A total of around 150 TCR beta chains were listed by the study as associated with cytomegalovirus. Linkage disequilibrium might explain the correlated functional status among segregating V segments, but an unknown experimental factor could not be ruled out. In vitro tests confirmed that a few of the cytomegalovirus-associated TCR beta chains recognize cytomegalovirus antigens. Strong co-occurrence of HLA alleles, especially DR and DQ, made assigning TCR associations to individual alleles difficult. Roughly uniform sequencing depth across donors was assumed in presence/absence analyses, although this assumption may not hold. In an earlier analysis of roughly 500 of the donors, most TCR beta V segments appeared in productive rearrangements about 87% or about 30% of the time, broadly matching IMGT annotations. Some IMGT-functional V segments, including TRBV6-2 and TRBV6-3, could not be told apart with the 87-base-pair reads, so those segments were excluded. The only immune exposure information available for the cohort was CMV serostatus. HLA typing was unavailable for some donors at each locus, so association tests used only the typed subset. Because counts were too low, seventeen rarely observed V segments, including chromosome 9 orphons, were left out of the earlier analysis of 500 to 650 of the donors. Across donors, most TCR sequences were observed very rarely, whereas some public TCRs were present in many individuals. The cohort was sequenced for TCR beta chains only, and without alpha or paired-chain data the features that could be detected were limited. In a later analysis, about 17,000 TCR beta sequences were associated with specific HLA alleles at a false discovery rate of 0.05. The sequencing pipeline was judged likely to have produced a cluster of highly shared sequence variants as a technical artifact. In a later genetic analysis, fewer N-insertions in productive TCRs were reported among donors in an Asian-associated ancestry cluster than the approximately 710-donor mean. A further reported finding was that TCR beta sequences accurately predicted the HLA-A and HLA-B alleles for most subjects in the first cohort. In a later analysis, HLA-associated TCR beta chains showed more clonal expansion and lower generation probabilities than non-associated chains that were equally common. In a later analysis, most CMV-associated TCR beta chains were found to appear HLA-restricted, with HLA associations seemingly driven largely by CMV exposure.

The library was produced with the immunoSEQ multiplex PCR assay. The multiplex PCR relied on a mix of 60 forward primers for TCR Vbeta segments and 13 reverse primers for TCR Jbeta segments. A multiplex PCR assay on genomic DNA amplified the CDR3 region of rearranged TCR beta genes. The amplified TCR beta libraries were sequenced on the Illumina HiSeq System as 87-base-pair reads. The study's processing was this. A later analysis tallied roughly 76 million unique TCR beta chains across the 700 or so repertoires, and around 12 million of those chains were shared by two or more donors. To remove PCR and sequencing errors, raw reads were error-corrected and collapsed into unique sequences using a nearest-neighbor algorithm that merged closely related sequences. V, D and J gene segments were assigned by aligning CDR3 sequences to IMGT reference sequences. For a sequence to be retained, at least a six-nucleotide match to both a V gene segment and a J gene segment was required. A rearrangement counted as productive if the CDR3 had no stop codons and remained in frame with V and J, and every other rearrangement counted as non-productive. Following IMGT convention, CDR3 was defined as the stretch from the second conserved V-encoded cysteine up to the conserved J-encoded phenylalanine. In an earlier analysis of roughly 580 of the donors, sequences lacking an unambiguous match to a single V gene segment were excluded. In an earlier analysis of roughly 500 of the donors, V segments were called functional above 56.7% productive rearrangements and were called segregating when the between-donor standard deviation exceeded 5%. A statistical classification framework was built for diagnosing cytomegalovirus status from the catalog of TCR beta chain sequences. V and J gene assignment, in a later analysis, came from comparing TCR nucleotide sequences with IMGT/GENE-DB human TR gene sequences. The TCRdist pipeline was used in a later analysis to assign CDR3 sequences and most-parsimonious VDJ recombination scenarios. In a later analysis, each TCR beta chain was defined by its CDR3 amino acid sequence together with its V-gene family, and reads lacking a unique V-gene family were excluded. To address suspected cross-contamination and a sequencing artifact, a later analysis removed several hundred highly shared, low-generation-probability nucleotide sequences. For each public chain, a later analysis derived a clonal expansion index from normalized ranks of inferred template counts within each repertoire. Generation probabilities in a later analysis came from a VDJ recombination model fitted to out-of-frame rearrangements, and those results were checked against IGoR. A later analysis scored TCR-TCR, TCR-HLA and TCR-CMV co-occurrence with hypergeometric tests, applying a repertoire-size bias correction to TCR pairs. False discovery rates were estimated in a later analysis by permuting HLA or CMV assignments 20 times. In a later analysis, co-occurring TCRs were grouped using DBSCAN, with TCRdist sequence similarity added in when clustering inside HLA-allele-positive subsets. Repertoires with fewer than 30,000 or more than 120,000 public chains, plus five repertoires with anomalous nucleotide sharing, were excluded from co-occurrence clustering. TCRdb re-hosts the immuneACCESS table, in-frame sequences only. Its copies lack some clones; in the studies checked, an unresolved V gene accounts for under half of them, and the cause for the rest is not known. V, J and clone size are taken as reported in that table, and D and trimming were inferred from the DNA itself. Recorded for this sample are some 100,000 clones; 65% to 85% of them occurred a single time. The top ten clones comprise 1.5% to 2% of the sample.

This clone was counted between two and nine times. The clone's antigen remains unknown. No clone much larger than this one lies a single base away; base qualities are absent. The V end loses 2 bases and the J end loses 4 bases, and a stretch of 5 bases separates them. From the germline V gene, CDR1 is SNHLY and CDR2 is FYNNEI. The CDR3, from cysteine to phenylalanine, totals 12 residues. The DNA shown is the 36-base CDR3, in frame from base 1. This TCR came from a woman aged 40 to 55 in good health and CMV-seronegative. This sequence uses TRBV2 and TRBJ1-1, with the identity of the D gene unclear. Sequenced material: PBMCs. Read as DNA, the sequence is TGTGCCAGCAGTGAATATATCACTGAAGCTTTCTTT. Its translation reads: CASSEYITEAFF.